This T cell receptor (beta chain) was profiled in a study of shared clonotypes between healthy human individuals. Details on this clone: What it recognizes is unknown.

Over several immunoSEQ plates, each subset's genomic DNA was distributed in even portions. Sorted-subset replicate PCRs used approximately 190 ng of genomic DNA. This amount corresponded to some 30,000 T cell genomes. Here immunoSEQ multiplex PCR was the method, and the copy in TCRdb shows in-frame clones only, minus some. The table shows around 1 million clones, with 60% to 85% occurring only once. Germline V CDR1 and CDR2: SGHNT, YENEEA. V was pared by 5 bases and J by 6 bases, with 2 bases of the junction left unmatched. There are 13 residues in the CDR3. Study findings and constraints: Shared clonotypes across all four donors exceeded non-shared ones in generation probability.

The sequenced sample was memory CD4+ T cells sorted from blood. The subset was: CD45RA-negative fraction. The chain recombines TRBV11-3 with TRBJ2-1, with 9 bases matching TRBD1. The TCR originated in a man aged 18 to 30 in good health. CDR3 amino acids: CASSRQGGNEQFF. CDR3 bases: TGTGCCAGCAGCCGACAGGGGGGCAATGAGCAGTTCTTC.